The entry below describes one TCR beta chain. Antigen unknown. Vbeta (60) and Jbeta (13) primers were used in the PCR. Clones were sequenced by immunoSEQ multiplex PCR, and TCRdb holds only the in-frame ones, with some missing. The sample has some 240,000 clones; 78% are singletons. This sample is part of a study of cytomegalovirus exposure and HLA in healthy donors. The CDR3 runs to 12 residues. Trimming left V 7 bases short and J 2 bases short, with 11 bases between. CDR1 SQVTM and CDR2 ANQGSEA come from the germline V gene. Findings and limits, study-wide: For most subjects, TCR beta sequences were reported to predict HLA-A and HLA-B alleles with accuracy.

The sample was PBMCs. This chain links TRBV29-1 with TRBJ1-2; possible D gene TRBD1, 5 bases. The origin of this receptor is a male donor in good health and CMV-seronegative. The CDR3 is CSAGTVNYGYTF. For the CDR3, the DNA is TGCAGCGCCGGGACTGTGAACTATGGCTACACCTTC.